Below are 9 T cell receptor beta chains sequenced from a single sample in a study of blood T cell repertoires in COVID-19. The data were produced by immunoSEQ multiplex PCR, yet TCRdb's version contains in-frame clones alone and is incomplete. The data show around 110,000 clones, approximately 87% seen once. The sequencing input was peripheral blood. The receptors were gathered from a young man with acute or convalescent COVID-19.

This chain joins TRBV11-3 and TRBJ2-7, with D maybe TRBD2 (5 bases). The germline CDR1 and CDR2 sequences are SGHNT and YENEEA. This CDR3 region has 13 residues. Deletions cut 1 base from V and 6 bases from J, with 10 bases between. CDR3 residues: CASSLGSGSEQYF. In DNA, the CDR3 is TGTGCCAGCAGCTTAGGATCGGGGTCCGAGCAGTACTTC.

This chain connects TRBV7-6 to TRBJ2-7; no definite D call. The CDR3 is 14 amino acids. Germline CDR1 and CDR2: SGHVS and FNYEAQ. V shed 1 base and J shed 7 bases, with 14 bases lying between them. The CDR3 coding sequence is TGTGCCAGCAGCTTAGGCCGACTGATTTGTGAGCAGTACGTC. Translation gives CASSLGRLICEQYV.

The V gene is TRBV6-2 or TRBV6-3, the J gene TRBJ2-7; D possibly corresponds to TRBD1 (6 bases). The CDR3 has 14 residues. Germline CDR1 reads MNHEY; CDR2 reads SVGEGT. Trimming took 4 bases from V and 2 from J, leaving 12 bases between them. CDR3 bases: TGTGCCAGCAGTTTGGCAGGGGAAACCTACGAGCAGTACTTC. Amino acids: CASSLAGETYEQYF.

V usage is TRBV21-1 and J usage is TRBJ2-3; no DNA check was done on the table's D call, TRBD1. TRBV21-1 is a pseudogene. The CDR3 spans 19 residues. Written as DNA, the CDR3 is TGTGCCAGCCTAACTGCTACGCGGAAAATATGGGGCGGCACAGATACGCAGTATTTT. Its translation: CASLTATRKIWGGTDTQYF.

In DNA, the CDR3 is TGTGCCAGCAGCTTGGCGGTCGCGAATGAGCAGTTCTTC. Translated: CASSLAVANEQFF. V and J are TRBV5-4 and TRBJ2-1, with D unclear. V was shortened by 0 bases and J by 7 bases, with 8 bases between the two germline ends. CDR1 and CDR2 (germline): SGHNT, YYREEE (reference sequence). CDR3 length equals 13 residues. The full variable domain, its missing parts supplied by reference TRBV5-4 and TRBJ2-1, is ETGVTQSPTHLIKTRGQQVTLRCSSQSGHNTVSWYQQALGQGPQFIFQYYREEENGRGNFPPRFSGLQFPNYSSELNVNALELDDSALYLCASSLAVANEQFFGPGTRLTVL.

CDR3 loop: CASSWGPPADTQYF. In DNA form, the CDR3 reads TGTGCCAGCAGTTGGGGGCCACCTGCAGATACGCAGTATTTT. V gene TRBV27 combines with J gene TRBJ2-3; tentatively, D is TRBD1 (6 bases). Trimming took 4 bases from V and 4 from J, leaving 12 bases between them. Looked up from germline, CDR1 is MNHEY and CDR2 is SMNVEV (reference sequence). The length of the CDR3 is 14 residues.

This clone showed up just once. The chain carries TRBV5-4 and TRBJ2-2; TRBD2 matches at 7 bases. CDR1 is SGHNT, CDR2 YYREEE, per germline (reference sequence). V was clipped by 0 bases and J by 5 bases; unmatched bases: 7. This CDR3 spans 16 amino acids. CDR3 loop: CASSLGLAEKTGELFF. CDR3 coding DNA: TGTGCCAGCAGCTTGGGGCTAGCGGAGAAGACCGGGGAGCTGTTTTTT.

This clone was recorded only once. This rearrangement joins TRBV3-1 (or the pseudogene TRBV3-2) to TRBJ2-4; D gene ambiguous. With 1 base removed from V and 6 bases from J, the gap between germline ends came to 10 bases. Germline CDR1 is LGHDT and CDR2 is YNNKEL (reference sequence). This CDR3 has 14 residues. CDR3 sequence (DNA): TGTGCCAGCAGCCAAGGGGCAACTGGAAACATTCAGTACTTC. Amino acids: CASSQGATGNIQYF.

The chain has TRBV4-2 and TRBJ2-1; 8 nucleotides align to TRBD2. CDR3 length: 15 amino acids. Germline CDR1 reads LGHNA; CDR2 reads YNFKEQ. V dropped 4 bases and J dropped 8; count of bases not matched to a gene: 10. The CDR3 DNA reads as TGTGCCAGCAGCCCCCTAGTAGCGGGGATATATGAGCAGTTCTTC. Protein: CASSPLVAGIYEQFF.